Included here is one TCR beta chain sequence, with context. This sample is part of a study of blood T cell repertoires in COVID-19. Profiled with immunoSEQ multiplex PCR; TCRdb holds only in-frame clones, not every one. The sample yields more than 110,000 clones, around 87% seen once. CDR1 SQVTM and CDR2 ANQGSEA come from the germline V gene. The CDR3 spans 12 residues. The V end lost 2 bases, the J end lost 6 bases, and 11 bases lay between the germline ends. The clonotype originates from a human donor in a cohort sampled during active COVID-19. Source material: peripheral blood. The V call is TRBV29-1, the J call TRBJ2-7; TRBD2 is a possible D gene (6 bases). The CDR3 bases are TGCAGCGTTGAATGGGGCGGGGCCGAGCAGTACTTC. It codes for CSVEWGGAEQYF.